This T cell receptor beta chain was identified in a study of blood T cell repertoires in COVID-19. The method was immunoSEQ multiplex PCR; TCRdb's version includes in-frame clones alone and lacks a portion of them. The table lists some 40,000 clones, approximately 80% of them singletons. The CDR3 is 15 amino acids. Germline CDR1 reads KGHDR; CDR2 reads SFDVKD. The V end was cut by 4 bases, the J end by 4 bases, with 12 bases between. This clonotype was sampled from a human donor in a cohort sampled during active COVID-19. Sequencing input: peripheral blood. The V and J genes are TRBV24-1 and TRBJ2-2; D is uncertain. The CDR3 loop reads CATSDRTIPTGELFF. The CDR3 nucleotides are TGTGCCACCAGTGACCGAACAATCCCCACCGGGGAGCTGTTTTTT.